This T cell receptor beta chain originates from a study of CD8+ T cells in alopecia areata. In the case of this clone: The target antigen is unknown.

Reverse transcription of extracted RNA yielded cDNA, which provided the sequencing template. Data came from immunoSEQ multiplex PCR; TCRdb stores just in-frame clones and leaves some out. Seen here are about 110,000 clones, 59% observed once, and the top ten hold 20% to 25%. The CDR3 loop spans 14 amino acids. V was shortened by 4 bases and J by 1 base, with 13 bases between the two germline ends. Per germline, CDR1 GTSNPN and CDR2 SVGIG (reference sequence). Study outcomes and limitations: It was less clear whether patients shared TCRs than it was in mice, possibly because of HLA. The study found higher clonality in lesional than normal scalp, especially in alopecia totalis/universalis.

The gene calls are TRBV30 and TRBJ1-1; D is undetermined. Sequences were obtained from CD8+ T cells sorted from blood. The sequence came from a human donor in good health. CDR3 sequence reads: CAWTVDSTNTEAFF. In DNA form, the CDR3 reads TGTGCCTGGACGGTGGACTCCACGAACACTGAAGCTTTCTTT.